The 19 T cell receptor beta chains below were found in one sample sequenced in a study of blood T cell repertoires in COVID-19. Measured with immunoSEQ multiplex PCR; TCRdb has only the in-frame clones, and not every one. This sample carries 250,000 to 350,000 clones, around 85% of them seen once, and the ten largest clones take 2% to 3%. Sequenced material: PBMCs or T cells enriched from blood (not recorded which). These receptors all stem from a woman in her forties or fifties who had recovered from COVID-19.

The V gene is TRBV2, the J gene TRBJ1-1; 9 nucleotides match TRBD1. Unmatched junction bases numbered 6, after V lost 6 bases and J lost 1 base. The CDR3 is 15 residues long. Germline V gene sequence: CDR1 SNHLY, CDR2 FYNNEI. CDR3 region: CASRVGTGRNTEAFF. CDR3 DNA sequence: TGTGCCAGCAGGGTGGGGACAGGGAGGAACACTGAAGCTTTCTTT.

The chain employs TRBV18 and TRBJ2-3; 7 positions agree with TRBD2. Germline V lookup: CDR1 KGHSH, CDR2 LQKENI. This CDR3 has 16 residues. The J segment lost 6 bases and the V segment lost 4 bases, leaving 13 bases of the junction unmatched. This chain's CDR3 is CASSRKQVGGTDTQYF. The CDR3 DNA follows: TGTGCCAGCTCACGAAAGCAGGTCGGGGGGACGGATACGCAGTATTTT.

The chain combines TRBV4-1 with TRBJ1-4; weak D call: TRBD1 (5 bases). This CDR3 has 17 residues. The germline gives CDR1 MGHRA, CDR2 YSYEKL. V was shortened by 0 bases and J by 0 bases, with 11 bases between the two germline ends. The CDR3 spells CASSQDQQGTTNEKLFF. Written as DNA, the CDR3 is TGCGCCAGCAGCCAAGATCAGCAGGGTACAACTAATGAAAAACTGTTTTTT.

This rearrangement joins TRBV7-2 to TRBJ1-5; D gene unclear. The CDR3 extends over 15 amino acids. Germline CDR1 is SGHTA and CDR2 is FQGNSA. V lost 5 bases and J lost 2, with 13 bases in between. In DNA form, the CDR3 reads TGTGCCAGCAGCCCCCGATACGGGGGCAATCAGCCCCAGCATTTT. Residues: CASSPRYGGNQPQHF. Variable domain in full (rest from reference TRBV7-2 and TRBJ1-5): GAGVSQSPSNKVTEKGKDVELRCDPISGHTALYWYRQSLGQGLEFLIYFQGNSAPDKSGLPSDRFSAERTGGSVSTLTIQRTQQEDSAVYLCASSPRYGGNQPQHFGDGTRLSIL.

The V and J genes are TRBV19 and TRBJ2-7; no reliable D call. The CDR3 runs to 12 residues. Germline lookup yields CDR1 LNHDA and CDR2 SQIVND (reference sequence). Between the trimmed V and J ends, which lost 6 bases and 3 bases, there was a span of 9 bases. The CDR3: CASRSSGYEQYF. DNA of the CDR3: TGTGCCAGTAGGTCATCGGGCTACGAGCAGTACTTC.

The chain is built from TRBV6-1 and TRBJ2-7, with D possibly TRBD2 on 5 matching bases. CDR1 and CDR2 (germline): MNHNS, SASEGT. This CDR3 contains 16 residues. The ends were cut back, 2 bases at V and 0 bases at J, with 14 bases in the middle. In DNA form, the CDR3 reads TGTGCCAGCAGTGAATCGGCGGGCCCGGGCTCCTACGAGCAGTACTTC. Protein product: CASSESAGPGSYEQYF.

This clone has only one observation. The rearrangement joins TRBV7-9 to TRBJ2-7, with a possible D match to TRBD1 (6 bases). The CDR3 loop spans 15 amino acids. The germline V and J ends were trimmed by 5 bases and 3 bases, with 17 bases remaining between them. Germline V gives CDR1 SEHNR, CDR2 FQNEAQ (reference sequence). The CDR3 DNA follows: TGTGCCAGCAGCGGACCCGGGACATCTCACTACGAGCAGTACTTC. It is translated as CASSGPGTSHYEQYF.

The J gene is TRBJ2-2, the V gene TRBV6-2 or TRBV6-3; 14 nucleotides align to TRBD2. Germline V gives CDR1 MNHEY, CDR2 SVGEGT. Germline trimming cut 5 bases from V and 7 bases from J; bases unmatched to any gene: 12. The CDR3 extends over 18 amino acids. CDR3 coding DNA: TGTGCCAGCAGTCGGAAACTGACTAGCGGGGGGGCAGGCGGGGAGCTGTTTTTT. This codes for CASSRKLTSGGAGGELFF.

The chain links TRBV5-1 to TRBJ2-3; 7 nucleotides match TRBD2. The CDR3 has 13 amino acids. Trimming at V came to 6 bases and at J to 5 bases, leaving 6 bases not matched to a gene. The germline V gene encodes CDR1 SGHRS and CDR2 YFSETQ. As DNA, the CDR3 is TGCGCCAGCAACCTGGGAGGGGTAGATACGCAGTATTTT. Its protein is CASNLGGVDTQYF. The complete variable domain, with remaining parts taken from reference TRBV5-1 and TRBJ2-3, reads KAGVTQTPRYLIKTRGQQVTLSCSPISGHRSVSWYQQTPGQGLQFLFEYFSETQRNKGNFPGRFSGRQFSNSRSEMNVSTLELGDSALYLCASNLGGVDTQYFGPGTRLTVL.

The chain joins TRBV7-3 to TRBJ1-4, with D perhaps matching TRBD1 (5 bases). The germline CDR1 and CDR2 sequences are SGHTA and FQGTGA. V lost 1 base and J lost 12, with 12 bases in between. The CDR3 is 13 amino acids. The CDR3 DNA is TGTGCCAGCAGCTTAAGTCCGGGACTCGAACTGTTTTTT. It encodes CASSLSPGLELFF.

The rearrangement uses TRBV4-1 and TRBJ2-1; 12 bases line up with TRBD1. V shed 4 bases and J 5 bases; nucleotides not matched to a gene: 15. The CDR3 totals 19 residues. Per germline, CDR1 MGHRA and CDR2 YSYEKL. CDR3 residues: CASSPTGTGGIKANNEQFF. In nucleotides, the CDR3 is TGCGCCAGCAGCCCTACCGGGACAGGGGGCATAAAAGCGAACAATGAGCAGTTCTTC.

This clone was counted a single time. The rearrangement joins TRBV2 to TRBJ2-7; 11 nucleotides agree with TRBD2. Germline loops: CDR1 SNHLY, CDR2 FYNNEI. CDR3 length: 16 amino acids. After removal of 5 bases from V and 6 bases from J, the junction contained 12 bases not matched to a gene. CDR3 nucleotides: TGTGCCAGCAGTTCCATAGTAGCGGGGGGGCCCGTCGAGCAGTACTTC. Its protein is CASSSIVAGGPVEQYF.

The chain links TRBV28 to TRBJ2-7, with D tentatively TRBD1 (6 bases). Trimming removed 6 bases from V and 3 bases from J, with 21 bases in between. The CDR3 totals 16 residues. CDR1 MDHEN and CDR2 SYDVKM come from the germline V gene. CDR3 coding DNA: TGTGCCAGCAGGGCCGGGACACCTCTTTACCGCTACGAGCAGTACTTC. Translation: CASRAGTPLYRYEQYF.

The rearrangement joins TRBV6-5 to TRBJ2-2; TRBD1 aligns across 8 bases. CDR1 and CDR2 (germline): MNHEY, SVGAGI. V dropped 7 bases and J dropped 6; count of bases not matched to a gene: 10. This CDR3 has 15 amino acids. The CDR3 reads CASTGQGGVPGELFF. The CDR3 DNA follows: TGTGCCAGCACCGGACAGGGTGGAGTGCCCGGGGAGCTGTTTTTT.

The chain joins TRBV2 to TRBJ2-5; TRBD2 might be the D (6 bases). Germline values: CDR1 SNHLY, CDR2 FYNNEI. Trimming removed 11 bases from V and 5 bases from J, with 18 bases in between. The CDR3 loop spans 13 amino acids. CDR3 protein: CADTGLAGETQYF. For the CDR3, the DNA is TGTGCCGATACGGGACTCGCCGGGGAGACCCAGTACTTC. The variable domain in full, completed from reference TRBV2 and TRBJ2-5, reads EPEVTQTPSHQVTQMGQEVILRCVPISNHLYFYWYRQILGQKVEFLVSFYNNEISEKSEIFDDQFSVERPDGSNFTLKIRSTKLEDSAMYFCADTGLAGETQYFGPGTRLLVL.

This clone came up a few times. V and J are TRBV18 and TRBJ2-2; the D gene is possibly TRBD2 (6 bases). The CDR3 length is 14 residues. V lost 3 bases, J lost 6 bases, and 11 bases lay in between. Germline assignment: CDR1 KGHSH and CDR2 LQKENI. The CDR3 coding sequence is TGTGCCAGCTCACCCTCGACTAGTTCCGGGGAGCTGTTTTTT. Translating it yields CASSPSTSSGELFF.

The V call is TRBV19, the J call TRBJ1-1, with 8 positions matching TRBD1. CDR3 length equals 15 residues. Germline CDR1 and CDR2: LNHDA and SQIVND (reference sequence). J gave up 1 base and V 3 bases, and 4 bases lay outside the gene matches. For the CDR3, the DNA is TGTGCCAGTAGTATCTACGGGACAGGGAACACTGAAGCTTTCTTT. It yields the protein CASSIYGTGNTEAFF. Drawing the rest from reference TRBV19 and TRBJ1-1, the complete variable domain is DGGITQSPKYLFRKEGQNVTLSCEQNLNHDAMYWYRQDPGQGLRLIYYSQIVNDFQKGDIAEGYSVSREKKESFPLTVTSAQKNPTAFYLCASSIYGTGNTEAFFGQGTRLTVV.

This sequence joins TRBV14 and TRBJ2-2; unclear D gene. CDR1 and CDR2 from the germline V gene are SGHDN and FVKESK. Trimming pared 3 bases from V and 6 bases from J, leaving 11 bases between. The CDR3 is 14 amino acids. CDR3 residues: CASSQLNMAGELFF. DNA of the CDR3: TGTGCCAGCAGCCAGCTAAATATGGCCGGGGAGCTGTTTTTT.

V gene TRBV28 combines with J gene TRBJ1-2; tentative D call: TRBD1 (6 bases). Germline V gene lookup returns CDR1 MDHEN and CDR2 SYDVKM. Between the trimmed V and J ends, which lost 7 bases and 8 bases, there was a span of 20 bases. The CDR3 is 14 residues long. CDR3 amino acids: CASTRGGSGWGYTF. CDR3 DNA sequence: TGTGCCAGCACTCGGGGGGGCTCGGGGTGGGGCTACACCTTC.